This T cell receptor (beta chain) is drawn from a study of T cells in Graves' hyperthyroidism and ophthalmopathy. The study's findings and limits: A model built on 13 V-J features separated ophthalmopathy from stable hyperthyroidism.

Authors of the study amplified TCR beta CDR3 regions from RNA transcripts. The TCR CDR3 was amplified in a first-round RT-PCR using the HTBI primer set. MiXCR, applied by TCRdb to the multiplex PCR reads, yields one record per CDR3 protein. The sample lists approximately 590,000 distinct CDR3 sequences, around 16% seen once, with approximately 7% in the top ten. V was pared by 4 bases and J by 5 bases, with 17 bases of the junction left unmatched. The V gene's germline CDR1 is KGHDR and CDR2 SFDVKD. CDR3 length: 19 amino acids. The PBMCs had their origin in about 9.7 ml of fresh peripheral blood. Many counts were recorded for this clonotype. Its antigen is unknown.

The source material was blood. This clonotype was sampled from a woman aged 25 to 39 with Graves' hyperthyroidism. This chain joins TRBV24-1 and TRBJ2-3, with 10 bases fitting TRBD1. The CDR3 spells CATSDLTAPGQGLKDTQYF. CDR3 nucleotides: TGTGCCACCAGTGACCTGACGGCTCCGGGACAGGGGCTTAAAGATACGCAGTATTTT.